This is a list of T cell receptor beta chains from one sample in a study of T cells after somatic rescue of genetic block. Assay: immunoSEQ multiplex PCR; the TCRdb copy retains only in-frame clones and omits some. The sample lists around 100,000 clones, 75% to 95% occurring once. Source material: peripheral blood mononuclear cells (PBMCs). The receptors here all came from a woman aged 18 to 35. The CDR3 runs from the conserved cysteine through the conserved F or W. The D gene is left open where the match is weak. The size entry is marked missing in some rows and otherwise reads once, few, many or a size class.

V gene: TRBV7-3
D gene: TRBD2
clone size: NA
J gene: TRBJ2-1
CDR3 length: 14
CDR3 protein: CASSFSGGANEQFF
CDR3 DNA: TGTGCCAGCAGCTTTAGCGGGGGGGCCAATGAGCAGTTCTTC

V gene: TRBV6-5
D gene: TRBD1
clone size: NA
J gene: TRBJ2-7
CDR3 length: 15
CDR3 protein: CASRDPGTGYYEQYF
CDR3 DNA: TGTGCCAGCAGGGACCCCGGGACAGGATACTACGAGCAGTACTTC

V gene: TRBV7-2
D gene: NA
clone size: NA
J gene: TRBJ1-2
CDR3 length: 12
CDR3 protein: CASSLTGYGYTF
CDR3 DNA: TGTGCCAGCAGCCTGACGGGCTATGGCTACACCTTC

V gene: TRBV6-1
D gene: NA
clone size: NA
J gene: TRBJ1-3
CDR3 length: 16
CDR3 protein: CASSGWTVLSGNTIYF
CDR3 DNA: TGTGCCAGCAGTGGGTGGACAGTATTGTCTGGAAACACCATATATTTT

V gene: TRBV10-3
D gene: NA
clone size: NA
J gene: TRBJ2-7
CDR3 length: 14
CDR3 protein: CAISETGYNYEQYF
CDR3 DNA: TGTGCCATCAGTGAAACAGGCTACAACTACGAGCAGTACTTC

V gene: TRBV12-5
D gene: NA
clone size: once
J gene: TRBJ1-1
CDR3 length: 13
CDR3 protein: CASGLLGRTEAFF
CDR3 DNA: TGTGCTAGTGGTTTACTTGGGCGAACTGAAGCTTTCTTT

V gene: TRBV5-4
D gene: NA
clone size: NA
J gene: TRBJ2-7
CDR3 length: 11
CDR3 protein: CASSLAGEQYF
CDR3 DNA: TGTGCCAGCAGCTTGGCTGGCGAGCAGTACTTC

V gene: TRBV11-2
D gene: NA
clone size: NA
J gene: TRBJ2-5
CDR3 length: 13
CDR3 protein: CASSLVNGETQYF
CDR3 DNA: TGTGCCAGCAGCTTAGTTAACGGGGAGACCCAGTACTTC

V gene: TRBV7-9
D gene: NA
clone size: NA
J gene: TRBJ2-6
CDR3 length: 17
CDR3 protein: CASKLPGGSSGANVLTF
CDR3 DNA: TGTGCCAGCAAACTACCCGGAGGAAGCTCTGGGGCCAACGTCCTGACTTTC

V gene: TRBV30
D gene: NA
clone size: NA
J gene: TRBJ2-2
CDR3 length: 13
CDR3 protein: CAWSVSYTGELFF
CDR3 DNA: TGTGCCTGGAGTGTAAGTTACACCGGGGAGCTGTTTTTT

V gene: TRBV7-9
D gene: NA
clone size: once
J gene: TRBJ1-1
CDR3 length: 15
CDR3 protein: CASSLNPGMNTEAFF
CDR3 DNA: TGTGCCAGCAGCTTAAACCCGGGAATGAACACTGAAGCTTTCTTT

V gene: TRBV4-2
D gene: TRBD2
clone size: NA
J gene: TRBJ2-1
CDR3 length: 16
CDR3 protein: CASSQPGTSGGNEQFF
CDR3 DNA: TGTGCCAGCAGCCAACCCGGGACTAGCGGGGGGAATGAGCAGTTCTTC

V gene: TRBV29-1
D gene: NA
clone size: NA
J gene: TRBJ1-2
CDR3 length: 13
CDR3 protein: CSVGEGVNYGYTF
CDR3 DNA: TGCAGCGTTGGAGAGGGGGTTAACTATGGCTACACCTTC

V gene: TRBV27
D gene: NA
clone size: NA
J gene: TRBJ1-5
CDR3 length: 23
CDR3 protein: CASSFAPVRQGGPLIYSNQPQHF
CDR3 DNA: TGTGCCAGCAGTTTCGCCCCGGTGAGGCAGGGAGGACCTCTGATTTATAGCAATCAGCCCCAGCATTTT